This T cell receptor beta chain came from a study of T cells in tuberculosis. Study-wide background: IGRA-negative adolescents, IGRA-positive adolescents with latent tuberculosis and adults with active tuberculosis formed this South African cohort.

Study-wide results and caveats: Active tuberculosis patients had shorter CDR3-alpha; the beta difference was nonsignificant. Samples were chosen by availability of cryopreserved specimens. Active tuberculosis alpha repertoires lay closer to GMM-specific TCRs than controls'.

As regards this clone: Its target is not known.

This table comes from immunoSEQ multiplex PCR, and its TCRdb copy is limited to in-frame clones, with some not included. The sample lists fewer than 35,000 clones, roughly 94% occurring once. Trimming cost V 5 bases and J 2 bases; bases outside gene matches: 8. CDR1 is MDHEN, CDR2 SYDVKM, per germline. The CDR3 covers 15 residues. This TCR was recovered from a donor aged 10-35 years with latent tuberculosis or without tuberculosis infection. This chain links TRBV28 with TRBJ2-7, with 8 bases aligning to TRBD1. The sample consisted of PBMCs. The CDR3 DNA is TGTGCCAGCAGTATCGACAGGGGCGCAACCTACGAGCAGTACTTC. This codes for CASSIDRGATYEQYF. Drawing the rest from reference TRBV28 and TRBJ2-7, the complete variable domain is DVKVTQSSRYLVKRTGEKVFLECVQDMDHENMFWYRQDPGLGLRLIYFSYDVKMKEKGDIPEGYSVSREKKERFSLILESASTNQTSMYLCASSIDRGATYEQYFGPGTRLTVT.